This T cell receptor beta chain originates from a study of OX40 agonist ivuxolimab in advanced cancers. Using immunoSEQ multiplex PCR, the repertoire was profiled, and TCRdb retains in-frame clones only, with some absent. Here the sample spans some 33,000 clones, 74% being singletons. Germline loops: CDR1 SNHLY, CDR2 FYNNEI. The CDR3 is 14 residues long. J was trimmed by 5 bases and V by 7 bases; bases with no gene match: 4. The rearrangement links TRBV2 to TRBJ1-4, with 10 positions matching TRBD1. This TCR came from an adult with an advanced solid tumor such as melanoma, head and neck, liver or kidney cancer. The sequencing here drew on CD4+ or CD8+ T cells sorted from blood, taken in a trial of the OX40 agonist ivuxolimab. The CDR3 bases are TGTGCCAGCACCCGGGACAGGGGAAATGAAAAACTGTTTTTT. Its protein is CASTRDRGNEKLFF.